A selection of T cell receptor beta chains follows, all from one sample in a study of cytomegalovirus exposure and HLA in healthy donors. The table came from immunoSEQ multiplex PCR; TCRdb's copy has only in-frame clones and leaves some out. This sample carries a few hundred thousand clones, almost 85% of them seen once, and the ten largest clones take 0.58%. The sequencing sample was made of PBMCs. These receptors all come from a middle-aged woman in good health and CMV-seronegative. Each CDR3 is given without its conserved first and last residue. A D gene is named only where the DNA matches it firmly.

v_gene: TRBV5-1; j_gene: TRBJ1-1; d_gene: TRBD1; len: 11; CDR3aa: ASGPGQGMKAF
v_gene: TRBV27; j_gene: TRBJ1-5; d_gene: NA; len: 11; CDR3aa: ASSLQEAQPQH
v_gene: TRBV5-1; j_gene: TRBJ1-1; d_gene: NA; len: 12; CDR3aa: ASSLLQETTEAF
v_gene: TRBV6-6; j_gene: TRBJ2-7; d_gene: NA; len: 11; CDR3aa: ASSYQRTYEQY
v_gene: TRBV4-1; j_gene: TRBJ2-2; d_gene: NA; len: 14; CDR3aa: ASSQALADNTGELF
v_gene: TRBV14; j_gene: TRBJ1-6; d_gene: TRBD1; len: 13; CDR3aa: ASSPGGTYNSPLH
v_gene: TRBV5-6; j_gene: TRBJ2-1; d_gene: TRBD1; len: 13; CDR3aa: ASSLPTGARNEQF
v_gene: TRBV30; j_gene: TRBJ1-1; d_gene: TRBD1; len: 9; CDR3aa: AWSPRDRVF
v_gene: TRBV18; j_gene: TRBJ1-5; d_gene: TRBD1; len: 14; CDR3aa: ASSPTRTGPGQPQH
v_gene: TRBV19; j_gene: TRBJ1-1; d_gene: NA; len: 13; CDR3aa: ASSIDRGRRTEAF
v_gene: TRBV4-1; j_gene: TRBJ2-7; d_gene: NA; len: 13; CDR3aa: ASSQLQGGSYEQY
v_gene: TRBV30; j_gene: TRBJ2-7; d_gene: TRBD1; len: 12; CDR3aa: AWSVIGGGYEQY
v_gene: TRBV7-3; j_gene: TRBJ2-7; d_gene: TRBD1; len: 13; CDR3aa: ASSKGTGADYEQY
v_gene: TRBV27; j_gene: TRBJ2-5; d_gene: NA; len: 12; CDR3aa: ASSLHGAGETQY
v_gene: TRBV7-9; j_gene: TRBJ1-2; d_gene: NA; len: 10; CDR3aa: ASSLIRDGYT
v_gene: TRBV2; j_gene: TRBJ2-3; d_gene: TRBD2; len: 12; CDR3aa: ASRAGAGTDTQY
v_gene: TRBV12-2; j_gene: TRBJ1-2; d_gene: NA; len: 14; CDR3aa: ASRLGRDRGDYGYT
v_gene: TRBV6-4; j_gene: TRBJ2-1; d_gene: NA; len: 13; CDR3aa: ASSEGGNSYNEQF
v_gene: TRBV6-5; j_gene: TRBJ2-1; d_gene: NA; len: 14; CDR3aa: ASSYDTPVRYNEQF
v_gene: TRBV7-6; j_gene: TRBJ2-5; d_gene: TRBD1; len: 14; CDR3aa: ASSLASQGAGETQY
v_gene: TRBV27; j_gene: TRBJ2-2; d_gene: NA; len: 9; CDR3aa: ASSSQGELF
v_gene: TRBV28; j_gene: TRBJ1-3; d_gene: TRBD1; len: 18; CDR3aa: ASSVFARTGFGVVGNTIY
v_gene: TRBV11-1; j_gene: TRBJ1-1; d_gene: TRBD1; len: 12; CDR3aa: ASRWGQGNTEAF
v_gene: TRBV5-6; j_gene: TRBJ2-3; d_gene: NA; len: 11; CDR3aa: ASSLFPSDTQY
v_gene: TRBV5-1; j_gene: TRBJ1-2; d_gene: NA; len: 14; CDR3aa: ASSDELGGLSYGYT
v_gene: TRBV2; j_gene: TRBJ1-2; d_gene: NA; len: 10; CDR3aa: ASSESGNGYT
v_gene: TRBV7-9; j_gene: TRBJ2-7; d_gene: TRBD1; len: 12; CDR3aa: ASSPGQGASEQY
v_gene: TRBV4-2; j_gene: TRBJ1-5; d_gene: NA; len: 15; CDR3aa: ASSQDGVGFSNQPQH